This record looks at one T cell receptor beta chain sequence and its context. The sample belongs to a study of blood T cells in healthy people across ages. A sample-barcoded 5' primer and a J-beta primer mix were used in a second PCR of about 6 to 11 cycles. TCRdb reanalysed the 5' RACE reads using MiXCR and keeps one entry per CDR3 protein. The sample holds 600,000 to 1,000,000 distinct CDR3 sequences; 58% are singletons and the top ten take about 20%. The source material was blood. The receptor was derived from a man aged 25-45 years in good health.

The CDR3 sequence is CAGVTRSHNEQFF. CDR3 in DNA: TGTGCCGGGGTAACTAGAAGTCACAATGAGCAGTTCTTC. The chain has TRBV7-9 and TRBJ2-1; a possible D gene is TRBD2 (5 bases). The CDR3 is 13 residues long. Germline values: CDR1 SEHNR, CDR2 FQNEAQ (reference sequence). V was clipped by 11 bases and J by 5 bases, with 16 bases between them. Full variable domain (missing parts from reference TRBV7-9 and TRBJ2-1): DTGVSQNPRHKITKRGQNVTFRCDPISEHNRLYWYRQTLGQGPEFLTYFQNEAQLEKSRLLSDRFSAERPKGSFSTLEIQRTEQGDSAMYLCAGVTRSHNEQFFGPGTRLTVL.